The present TCR beta chain was sequenced within a study of blood T cells in healthy people across ages. General observations from the study: There was a strong correlation between TCR beta diversity and naive T cell percentage. Those diversity estimates obtained from one million T cells were thought to be underestimates. Per million T cells, TCR beta diversity dropped about linearly as age rose.

A second PCR of 7 to 11 cycles used a sample-barcoded 5' primer and a J-beta primer mix. Each TCR beta cDNA got a 12-nucleotide random molecular identifier. In TCRdb, the 5' RACE reads were re-called with MiXCR into one record per CDR3 protein. The repertoire has approximately 770,000 distinct CDR3 sequences, 58% of them found once; the top ten carry roughly 20%. The CDR3 is made up of 14 amino acids. V lost 6 bases and J lost 2, with 13 bases in between. CDR1 MNHEY and CDR2 SMNVEV come from the germline V gene (reference sequence). As for this clonotype: Its antigen is currently unknown.

The receptor's source is a man aged 25-45 years in good health. The V and J genes are TRBV27 and TRBJ2-5, with no clear D. Sequenced sample: blood. The CDR3, as DNA: TGTGCCAGCAGATTGTACTGGACGCAAGAGACCCAGTACTTC. Its protein is CASRLYWTQETQYF.